The present T cell receptor (beta chain) was sequenced within a study of spatial heterogeneity in lung cancer. Study-wide context: Detection consistently captured more beta-chain sequences than alpha-chain sequences. Raw reads showed each unique TCR and UMI combination turning up more than ten times on average.

Every TCR cDNA molecule carried a tag that served as a unique molecular identifier. TCRdb re-called the 5' RACE reads through MiXCR, storing one row per CDR3 protein. Of fewer than 45,000 distinct CDR3 sequences listed, roughly 7.1% are singletons. This CDR3 contains 13 residues. Germline CDR1 and CDR2: SGHNT and YENEEA. V shed 3 bases and J shed 5 bases, with 8 bases lying between them. This clonotype has only a few counts. The antigen remains undetermined. Time point noted: sample taken at primary tumor resection. The study sequenced unsorted whole RNA from tumor, nontumor lung or frozen PBMC. Whole-study results and caveats: Tumor TCRs that were ubiquitous and expanded showed up in blood more at resection than follow-up.

The sequence derives from a female donor with early-stage non-small cell lung cancer. The genes are TRBV11-3 and TRBJ2-4, with D maybe TRBD1 (5 bases). Material: PBMCs, obtained at surgery. CDR3 DNA: TGTGCCAGCAGCTTCTCAGGGCAAAACATTCAGTACTTC. This encodes CASSFSGQNIQYF.